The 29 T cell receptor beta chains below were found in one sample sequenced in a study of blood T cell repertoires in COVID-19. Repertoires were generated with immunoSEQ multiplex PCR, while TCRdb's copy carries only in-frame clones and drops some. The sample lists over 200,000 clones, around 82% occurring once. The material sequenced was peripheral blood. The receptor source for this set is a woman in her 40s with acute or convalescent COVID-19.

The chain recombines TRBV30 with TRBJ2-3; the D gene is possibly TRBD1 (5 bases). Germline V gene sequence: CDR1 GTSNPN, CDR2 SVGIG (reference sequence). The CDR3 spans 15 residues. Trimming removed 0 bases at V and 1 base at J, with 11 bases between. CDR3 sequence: CAWSVRTPRTDTQYF. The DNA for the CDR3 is TGTGCCTGGAGTGTACGGACACCCCGCACAGATACGCAGTATTTT.

The CDR3 DNA is TGTGCCAGCAGCTCCTACACCGGACAGGGCTACGAGCAGTACTTC. Its protein is CASSSYTGQGYEQYF. The rearrangement links TRBV7-2 to TRBJ2-7, with 8 bases that match TRBD1. The CDR3 is 15 amino acids. Germline CDR1 and CDR2: SGHTA and FQGNSA. The V gene end was trimmed by 4 bases and the J gene end by 3 bases; junction bases not matched to a gene: 8. Supplemented by reference TRBV7-2 and TRBJ2-7, the full variable domain reads GAGVSQSPSNKVTEKGKDVELRCDPISGHTALYWYRQSLGQGLEFLIYFQGNSAPDKSGLPSDRFSAERTGGSVSTLTIQRTQQEDSAVYLCASSSYTGQGYEQYFGPGTRLTVT.

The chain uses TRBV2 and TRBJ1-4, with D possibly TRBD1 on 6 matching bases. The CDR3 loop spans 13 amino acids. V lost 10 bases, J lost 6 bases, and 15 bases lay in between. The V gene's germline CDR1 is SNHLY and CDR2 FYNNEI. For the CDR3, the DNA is TGTGCCACCCAAGGGGGTTTCGATGAAAAACTGTTTTTT. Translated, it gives CATQGGFDEKLFF.

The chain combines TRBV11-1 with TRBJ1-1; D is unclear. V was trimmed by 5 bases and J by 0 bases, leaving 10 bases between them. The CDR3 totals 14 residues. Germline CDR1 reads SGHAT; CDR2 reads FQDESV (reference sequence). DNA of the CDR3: TGTGCCAGCAGCCTCGACACCGTGAACACTGAAGCTTTCTTT. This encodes CASSLDTVNTEAFF.

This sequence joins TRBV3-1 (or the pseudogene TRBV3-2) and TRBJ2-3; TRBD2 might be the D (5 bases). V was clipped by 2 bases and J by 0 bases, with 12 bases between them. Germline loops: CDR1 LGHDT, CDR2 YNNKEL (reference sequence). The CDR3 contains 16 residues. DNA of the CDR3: TGTGCCAGCAGCCAAAGGACTGGAGTCAGCACAGATACGCAGTATTTT. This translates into CASSQRTGVSTDTQYF.

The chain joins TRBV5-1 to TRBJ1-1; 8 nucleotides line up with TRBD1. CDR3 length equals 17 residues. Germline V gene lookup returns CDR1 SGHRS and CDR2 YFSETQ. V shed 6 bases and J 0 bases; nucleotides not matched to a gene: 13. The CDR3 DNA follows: TGCGCCAGCAAACAGGGGGGAGGGGCCATCGTGAACACTGAAGCTTTCTTT. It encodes CASKQGGGAIVNTEAFF.

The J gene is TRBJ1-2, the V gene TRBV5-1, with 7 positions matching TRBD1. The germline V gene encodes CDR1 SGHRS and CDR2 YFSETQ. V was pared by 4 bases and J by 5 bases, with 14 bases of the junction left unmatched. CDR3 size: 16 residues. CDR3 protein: CASSPTDRVSQYGYTF. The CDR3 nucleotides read TGCGCCAGCAGCCCCACCGACAGGGTGAGCCAATATGGCTACACCTTC.

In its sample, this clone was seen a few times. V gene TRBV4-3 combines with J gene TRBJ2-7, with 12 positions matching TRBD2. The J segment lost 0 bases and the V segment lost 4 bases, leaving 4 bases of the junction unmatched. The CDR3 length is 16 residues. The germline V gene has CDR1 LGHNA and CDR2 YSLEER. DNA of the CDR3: TGCGCCAGCAGCCCTAGCGGGGGGGGTAACTCCTACGAGCAGTACTTC. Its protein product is CASSPSGGGNSYEQYF.

CDR3 region: CASSYSRRRNNEQFF. The CDR3 DNA follows: TGTGCCAGCAGTTACTCACGCCGGCGGAACAATGAGCAGTTCTTC. This chain joins TRBV6-5 and TRBJ2-1; D remains unclear. Germline V gives CDR1 MNHEY, CDR2 SVGAGI. V lost 0 bases and J 5 bases, leaving 11 bases between the germline ends. This CDR3 has 15 residues.

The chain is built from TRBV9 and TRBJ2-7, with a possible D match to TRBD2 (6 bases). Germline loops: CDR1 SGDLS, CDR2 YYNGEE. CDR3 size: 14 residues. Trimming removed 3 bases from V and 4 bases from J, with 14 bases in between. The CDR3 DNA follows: TGTGCCAGCAGCGCTCGCGGGATCGCTTACGAGCAGTACTTC. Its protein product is CASSARGIAYEQYF.

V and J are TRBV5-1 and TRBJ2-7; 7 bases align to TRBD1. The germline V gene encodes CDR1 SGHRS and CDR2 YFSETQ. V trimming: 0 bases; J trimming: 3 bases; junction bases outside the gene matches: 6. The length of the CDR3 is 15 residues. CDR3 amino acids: CASSLGTGAHYEQYF. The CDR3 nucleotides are TGCGCCAGCAGCTTGGGTACAGGGGCTCACTACGAGCAGTACTTC.

CDR3 DNA: TGTGCCAGCAGCTTACCCACTTCTCCCACAGATACGCAGTATTTT. It specifies CASSLPTSPTDTQYF. The genes are TRBV5-5 and TRBJ2-3; D gene uncertain. CDR1 and CDR2 from the germline V gene are SGHKS and YYEKEE (reference sequence). The CDR3 has 15 amino acids. Trimming shortened V by 2 bases and J by 2 bases, and 12 bases separated the two germline ends.

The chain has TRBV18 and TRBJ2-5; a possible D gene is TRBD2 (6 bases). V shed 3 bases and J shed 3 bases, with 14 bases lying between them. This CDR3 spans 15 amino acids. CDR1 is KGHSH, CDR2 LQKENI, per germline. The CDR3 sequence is CASSPMTSFKETQYF. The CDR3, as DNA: TGTGCCAGCTCACCTATGACTAGTTTCAAAGAGACCCAGTACTTC.

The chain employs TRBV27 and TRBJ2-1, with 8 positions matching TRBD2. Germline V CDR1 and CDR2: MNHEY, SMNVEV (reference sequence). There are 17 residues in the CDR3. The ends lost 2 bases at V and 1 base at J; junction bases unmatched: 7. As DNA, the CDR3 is TGTGCCAGCAGTTTAGGGTTGGGCGGGAGGTCCTACAATGAGCAGTTCTTC. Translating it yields CASSLGLGGRSYNEQFF.

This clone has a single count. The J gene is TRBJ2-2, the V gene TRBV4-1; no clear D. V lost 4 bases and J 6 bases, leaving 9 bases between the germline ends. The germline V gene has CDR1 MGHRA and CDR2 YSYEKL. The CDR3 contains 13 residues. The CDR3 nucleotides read TGCGCCAGCAGCCCCAAACGGGCCGGGGAGCTGTTTTTT. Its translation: CASSPKRAGELFF.

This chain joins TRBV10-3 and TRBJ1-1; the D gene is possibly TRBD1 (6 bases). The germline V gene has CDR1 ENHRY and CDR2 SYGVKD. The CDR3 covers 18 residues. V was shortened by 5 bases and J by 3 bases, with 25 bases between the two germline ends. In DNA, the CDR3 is TGTGCCATCAGTCCCCAAGATTTATTACAGGGTAGGGACACTGAAGCTTTCTTT. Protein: CAISPQDLLQGRDTEAFF.

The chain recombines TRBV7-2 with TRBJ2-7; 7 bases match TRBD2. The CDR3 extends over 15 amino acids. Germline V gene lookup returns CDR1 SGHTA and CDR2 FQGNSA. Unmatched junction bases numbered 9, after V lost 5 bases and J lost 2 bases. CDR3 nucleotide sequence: TGTGCCAGCAGCAGGCCCACGGGGAGGGCCTACGAGCAGTACTTC. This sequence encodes CASSRPTGRAYEQYF.

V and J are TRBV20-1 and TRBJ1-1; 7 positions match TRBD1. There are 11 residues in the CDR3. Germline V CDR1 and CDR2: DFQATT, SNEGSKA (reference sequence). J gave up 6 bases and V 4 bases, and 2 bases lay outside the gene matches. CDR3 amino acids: CSANRGAEAFF. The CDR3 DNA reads TGCAGTGCTAACAGGGGCGCTGAAGCTTTCTTT.

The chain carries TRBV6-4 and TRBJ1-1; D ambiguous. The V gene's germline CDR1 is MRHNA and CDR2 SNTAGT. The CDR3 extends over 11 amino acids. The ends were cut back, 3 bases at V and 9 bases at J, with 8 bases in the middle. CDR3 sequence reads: CASSEGGQAFF. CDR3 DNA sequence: TGTGCCAGCAGTGAAGGCGGCCAAGCTTTCTTT.

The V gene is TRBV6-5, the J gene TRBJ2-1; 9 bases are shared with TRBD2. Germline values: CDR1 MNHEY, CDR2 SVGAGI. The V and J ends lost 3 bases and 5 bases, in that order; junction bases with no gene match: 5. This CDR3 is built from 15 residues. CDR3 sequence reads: CASSYLAGAHNEQFF. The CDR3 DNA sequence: TGTGCCAGCAGTTATTTAGCGGGGGCACACAATGAGCAGTTCTTC.

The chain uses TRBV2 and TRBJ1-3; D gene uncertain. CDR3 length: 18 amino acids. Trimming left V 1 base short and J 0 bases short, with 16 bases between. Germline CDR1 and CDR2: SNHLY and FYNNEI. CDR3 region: CASSEGRRPKFSGNTIYF. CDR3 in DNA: TGTGCCAGCAGTGAAGGAAGGAGACCCAAATTCTCTGGAAACACCATATATTTT. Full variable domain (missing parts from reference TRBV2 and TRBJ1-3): EPEVTQTPSHQVTQMGQEVILRCVPISNHLYFYWYRQILGQKVEFLVSFYNNEISEKSEIFDDQFSVERPDGSNFTLKIRSTKLEDSAMYFCASSEGRRPKFSGNTIYFGEGSWLTVV.

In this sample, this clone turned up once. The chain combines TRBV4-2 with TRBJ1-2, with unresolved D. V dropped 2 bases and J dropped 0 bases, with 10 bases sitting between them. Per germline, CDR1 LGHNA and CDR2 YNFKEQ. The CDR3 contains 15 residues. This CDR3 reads CASSQSANTNYGYTF. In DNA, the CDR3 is TGTGCCAGCAGCCAAAGCGCTAACACTAACTATGGCTACACCTTC.

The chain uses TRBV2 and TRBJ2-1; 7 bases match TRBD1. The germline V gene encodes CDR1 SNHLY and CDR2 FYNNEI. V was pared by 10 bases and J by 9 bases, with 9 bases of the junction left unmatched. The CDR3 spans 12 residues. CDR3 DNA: TGTGCCACCCAGACAGGGAATGGTGAGCAGTTCTTC. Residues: CATQTGNGEQFF.

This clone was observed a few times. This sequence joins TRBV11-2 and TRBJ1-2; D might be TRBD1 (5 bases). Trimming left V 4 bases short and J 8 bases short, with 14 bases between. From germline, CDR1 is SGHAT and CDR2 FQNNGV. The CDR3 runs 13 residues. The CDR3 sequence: CASSSIQVFGYTF. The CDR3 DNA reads TGTGCCAGCAGCTCAATACAGGTCTTCGGCTACACCTTC. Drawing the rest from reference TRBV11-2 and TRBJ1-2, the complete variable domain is EAGVAQSPRYKIIEKRQSVAFWCNPISGHATLYWYQQILGQGPKLLIQFQNNGVVDDSQLPKDRFSAERLKGVDSTLKIQPAKLEDSAVYLCASSSIQVFGYTFGSGTRLTVV.

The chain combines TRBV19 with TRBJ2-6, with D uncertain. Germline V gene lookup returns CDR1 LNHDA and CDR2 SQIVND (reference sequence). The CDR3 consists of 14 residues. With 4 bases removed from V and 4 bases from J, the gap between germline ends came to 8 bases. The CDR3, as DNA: TGTGCCAGTAGTACACTAACGGGGGCCAACGTCCTGACTTTC. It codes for CASSTLTGANVLTF.

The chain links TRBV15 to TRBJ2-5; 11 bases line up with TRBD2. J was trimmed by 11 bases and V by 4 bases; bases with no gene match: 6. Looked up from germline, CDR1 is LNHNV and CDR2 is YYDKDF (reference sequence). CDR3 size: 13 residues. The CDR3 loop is CATSTVLAGDQYF. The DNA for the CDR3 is TGTGCCACCAGCACCGTACTAGCGGGGGATCAGTACTTC.

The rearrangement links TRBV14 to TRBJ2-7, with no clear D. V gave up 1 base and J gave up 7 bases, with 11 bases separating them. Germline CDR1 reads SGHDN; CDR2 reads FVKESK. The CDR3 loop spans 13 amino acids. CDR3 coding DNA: TGTGCCAGCAGCCAAGCCCCAGGCTGGGAGCAGTACTTC. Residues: CASSQAPGWEQYF.

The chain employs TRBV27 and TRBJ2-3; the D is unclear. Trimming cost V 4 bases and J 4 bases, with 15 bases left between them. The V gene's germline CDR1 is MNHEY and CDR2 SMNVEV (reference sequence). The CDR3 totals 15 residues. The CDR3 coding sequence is TGTGCCAGCAGTTCAGATGGGCGAAGTCCAGATACGCAGTATTTT. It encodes CASSSDGRSPDTQYF.

The chain's CDR3 is CASSVQSNSNQPQHF. DNA for the CDR3: TGTGCCAGCAGTGTACAGTCTAATAGCAATCAGCCCCAGCATTTT. The rearrangement joins TRBV2 to TRBJ1-5, with D unresolved. The CDR3 extends over 15 amino acids. Germline assignment: CDR1 SNHLY and CDR2 FYNNEI. Trimming removed 4 bases from V and 0 bases from J, with 10 bases in between.